This T cell receptor beta chain was identified during a study of cytomegalovirus exposure and HLA in healthy donors. Germline V gene sequence: CDR1 LGHNA, CDR2 YSLEER. This CDR3 region has 14 residues. Trimming took 0 bases from V and 4 from J, leaving 9 bases between them. This clone turned up a few times. PCR employed 60 Vbeta and 13 Jbeta primers. Sequenced by immunoSEQ multiplex PCR; TCRdb stores in-frame clones only, minus some. The sample contains approximately 95,000 clones, approximately 81% of which appear only once. This receptor was taken from a woman in her 70s in good health and CMV-seropositive. The sample comprised PBMCs. The genes are TRBV4-3 and TRBJ1-2; D is unclear. The CDR3 is CASSQDRGSYGYTF. Here the CDR3 DNA reads TGCGCCAGCAGCCAAGATAGAGGGAGCTATGGCTACACCTTC.